The clone carrying this TCR beta chain was seen more than once but under ten times. No antigen is known for it. The sample belongs to a study of beta chain features in type 1 diabetes. Of the isolated RNA, all was reverse transcribed, and so the sequenced material was expressed TCRB transcripts. The repertoire was sequenced with immunoSEQ multiplex PCR; TCRdb's copy has only in-frame clones and lacks some. The data show roughly 140,000 clones, under 60% seen once. Whole-study results and caveats: A greater similarity of naive, central memory and Treg TCRB repertoires was seen among patients than among healthy donors.

V dropped 3 bases and J dropped 3; count of bases not matched to a gene: 11. The germline V gene encodes CDR1 SGHNT and CDR2 YYREEE (reference sequence). The CDR3 length is 18 residues. This sequence originates from a man aged 18-30 years in good health. Source material: Tregs from blood. This chain links TRBV5-4 with TRBJ2-5, with 13 bases fitting TRBD2. CDR3 coding DNA: TGTGCCAGCAGCTACCGCCGGGGACTAGCGGGATGGGAAGAGACCCAGTACTTC. Its protein product is CASSYRRGLAGWEETQYF.